The sequence of this T cell receptor beta chain was determined in a study of blood T cell repertoires in COVID-19 (dated by TCRdb to 2020 to 2021). Regarding the study in general: Samples covering the acute and convalescent phases of COVID-19 were provided by collaborators in the United States, Italy and Spain. Samples came from the ongoing ImmuneRACE study (first 160 participants) plus 1,254 subjects from 6 global collaborators. HLA class I and class II types, where available, came from metadata supplied by the sample provider rather than from assay-based typing. Sample metadata almost always included a de-identified subject ID, COVID-19 status, age in years and sex. Subjects who had been exposed to COVID-19, were actively infected with it, or had recovered from it provided the deeply sampled blood TCRbeta repertoires that made up the dataset. The material from the prospective study consisted of cDNA or gDNA derived from T cells, B-cell-depleted T cells, or PBMCs. The repertoires were released in a freely available public database intended as a resource for research on the immune response to SARS-CoV-2.

Sequences SEHNR (CDR1) and FQNEAQ (CDR2) are obtained from the germline V gene (reference sequence). CDR3 length: 14 amino acids, cysteine to phenylalanine. The read is trimmed to its CDR3 DNA, 42 bases read in frame from base 1. V loses 6 bases of germline sequence and J loses 4 bases, and the interval between the two ends is 13 bases. TCRbeta CDR3 regions were amplified from genomic DNA by means of the immunoSEQ Assay, a bias-controlled multiplex PCR. Per the source publication's procedure: The number of nucleated cells in each sample was estimated by amplification of reference gene primers within the assay. To quantify the absolute abundance of each unique TCRbeta CDR3 rearrangement, sequence reads were collapsed and filtered. For each sample, productive Simpson clonality was calculated as the square root of Simpson's diversity index over productive rearrangements. TCRdb provides this immuneACCESS table in a form limited to in-frame rearrangements. Some clones are lacking; in checked studies, under half of them reflect an unresolved V gene, and why the rest are absent is not known. The V and J calls and clone size come from that table; D and trimming were worked out from the DNA. The sample table records hundreds of thousands of clones; approximately 91% of these occur just once. Around a tenth of the sample is taken by the ten largest.

Findings and caveats that apply to the study as a whole: How much clinical and demographic metadata was included differed by source and by participant, and the metadata was provided uncurated.

Turning to this clone: Its antigen is not yet known. Base-call qualities are not available, and no considerably larger clone is one nucleotide away.

Enrolling through a virtual design, the prospective study's participants ranged in age from roughly 18 to 95 years and lived across roughly 24 United States geographic areas. Cohort assignment in the prospective study relied on participant-reported clinical history from a screening survey and a study questionnaire. Recovered participants in ImmuneRACE Cohort 3 were defined by two consecutive negative NP/OP PCR tests, clearance by a healthcare professional, or resolution of symptoms. In the prospective study, whole blood, serum and a nasopharyngeal or oropharyngeal swab were collected from each participant by mobile phlebotomists. Participants in the prospective study had the option to provide additional blood draws and questionnaires over an approximately two-month period. Before DNA extraction, blood samples from the prospective study were shipped at room temperature or frozen.

Sequenced input: PBMCs or T cells enriched from blood (not recorded which). This receptor was obtained from a woman in her thirties or forties who had recovered from COVID-19. The rearrangement joined TRBV7-9 to TRBJ2-1; the D segment could be TRBD1, given 6 matching bases. CDR3 region: CASSRSDRYNEQFF. The DNA is TGTGCCAGCAGTCGTTCCGACAGGTACAATGAGCAGTTCTTC.